The clone carrying this TCR beta chain was picked up a small number of times. A second PCR of 7 to 11 cycles used a sample-barcoded 5' primer and a J-beta primer mix. TCRdb itself ran the 5' RACE reads through MiXCR, one entry per CDR3 protein. This table has more than 500,000 distinct CDR3 sequences, approximately 25% appearing once. This specimen belongs to a study of blood T cells in healthy people across ages. The V gene's germline CDR1 is SGHTA and CDR2 FQGNSA. This CDR3 spans 15 amino acids. This chain uses TRBV7-2 with TRBJ2-5, with D tentatively TRBD1 (6 bases). The J call may be faulty, since TRBJ2-7 better matches the DNA end. This TCR came from a woman in her 70s in good health. Sequenced material: blood. The CDR3 nucleotides are TGTGCCAGCAGCCGGACAGACCGAAGCTCCTACGAGCAGTACTTC. Protein: CASSRTDRSSYEQYF.